This T cell receptor (beta chain) is from a study of cytomegalovirus exposure and HLA in healthy donors. Background on the study: Early on, a data release was issued that held about 85 million unique TCRs from HLA-typed donors.

Germline V gene data show CDR1 as MDHEN and CDR2 as SYDVKM. The V gene lost 5 bases and the J gene lost 1 base, with 18 bases spanning the gap. CDR3 length equals 16 residues. Study-wide results and caveats: Reports indicate that TCR beta sequences accurately predicted the HLA-A and HLA-B alleles of most subjects. Altogether, about 160 TCR beta chains were recorded as cytomegalovirus-associated.

The PCR used 60 Vbeta and 13 Jbeta primers. The repertoire was sequenced with immunoSEQ multiplex PCR; TCRdb's copy has only in-frame clones and lacks some. This table has some 160,000 clones, approximately 86% appearing once. Notes on this clone: Its specificity is unknown.

The source of this sequence is a woman aged 18-29 years in good health and CMV-seronegative. V and J are TRBV28 and TRBJ2-7; possibly TRBD1 for D (6 bases). Sequencing was carried out using PBMCs. The CDR3 here is CASSILDRRLSYEQYF. For the CDR3, the DNA is TGTGCCAGCAGTATCCTTGACAGGCGTCTTTCCTACGAGCAGTACTTC.